These 15 T cell receptor beta chains were all obtained from the same sample, sequenced in a study of T cell repertoires in cytomegalovirus infection. No antigens are known for them. TCRdb passed the reads through MiXCR, listing each CDR3 protein once. Of about 900,000 distinct CDR3 sequences in the sample, approximately 30% were seen once. The sequences come from cultured CD8+ T cells from PBMCs, collected from culture after CMV antigen stimulation. Receptors were obtained from a human donor in good health (CMV status not recorded). Some clones in this sample may be carry-over from other donors' samples.

In regard to this clonotype: The germline gene is not matched at one end of the junction; a read error may be the cause. This chain joins TRBV15 and TRBJ2-7, with unresolved D. This CDR3 is 15 amino acids long. Per the germline V gene, CDR1 is LNHNV and CDR2 is YYDKDF (reference sequence). The CDR3 is CAASRLVLQSYEQYF. CDR3 coding DNA: TGTGCCGCCAGCCGTTTGGTCCTCCAATCCTACGAGCAGTACTTC. The whole variable domain, filled in from reference TRBV15 and TRBJ2-7, reads DAMVIQNPRYQVTQFGKPVTLSCSQTLNHNVMYWYQQKSSQAPKLLFHYYDKDFNNEADTPDNFQSRRPNTSFCFLDIRSPGLGDTAMYLCAASRLVLQSYEQYFGPGTRLTVT.

The V gene is TRBV20-1, the J gene TRBJ2-6; no definite D call. CDR1 is DFQATT, CDR2 SNEGSKA, per germline (reference sequence). This CDR3 has 18 amino acids. With 3 bases removed from V and 2 bases from J, the gap between germline ends came to 20 bases. The CDR3, as DNA: TGCAGTGCTAGGGATCCGGGTCATGGGAAAACTGGGGCCAACGTCCTGACTTTC. It yields the protein CSARDPGHGKTGANVLTF.

The chain links TRBV28 to TRBJ2-4; 8 positions agree with TRBD1. This CDR3 is built from 14 residues. V lost 3 bases, J lost 9 bases, and 7 bases stayed unmatched. In germline, CDR1 is MDHEN, CDR2 SYDVKM. In nucleotides, the CDR3 is TGTGCCAGCAGTTTGTCCAGGGGGCGAAGCATTCAGTACTTC. Translating gives CASSLSRGRSIQYF.

The rearrangement links TRBV7-6 to TRBJ2-1; 11 nucleotides align to TRBD2. The ends lost 3 bases at V and 7 bases at J; junction bases unmatched: 8. This CDR3 is built from 16 residues. The germline V gene encodes CDR1 SGHVS and CDR2 FNYEAQ. Written as DNA, the CDR3 is TGTGCCAGCAGCTTTCTACTAGCGGGGGTCAGAAATGAGCAGTTCTTC. Amino acids: CASSFLLAGVRNEQFF.

This clonotype showed up just a few times. The chain carries TRBV7-9 and TRBJ2-7, with a possible D match to TRBD1 (6 bases). Trimming shortened V by 8 bases and J by 3 bases, and 14 bases separated the two germline ends. The CDR3 length is 13 residues. Germline V lookup: CDR1 SEHNR, CDR2 FQNEAQ (reference sequence). CDR3 loop: CASEADRGYEQYF. The CDR3 region has the DNA TGTGCCAGCGAGGCGGACAGAGGCTACGAGCAGTACTTC.

This clonotype was seen a few times. The chain links TRBV29-1 to TRBJ2-2; D remains unclear. V was clipped by 0 bases and J by 2 bases, with 7 bases between them. The CDR3 consists of 14 residues. Germline CDR1 reads SQVTM; CDR2 reads ANQGSEA. The CDR3 DNA sequence: TGCAGCGTTGAAGAGGATACAAACACCGGGGAGCTGTTTTTT. Encoded protein: CSVEEDTNTGELFF.

The V gene is TRBV6-6, the J gene TRBJ2-2, with 12 bases fitting TRBD2. The germline V gene has CDR1 MNHNY and CDR2 SVGAGI (reference sequence). Trimming took 10 bases from V and 6 from J; bases not matched to a gene: 15. The CDR3 sequence is 17 residues long. The CDR3 nucleotides are TGTGCCAACAGCCCCTTTCTAGCGGGGGGGCCCGCCGGGGAGCTGTTTTTT. It specifies CANSPFLAGGPAGELFF.

The chain is built from TRBV29-1 and TRBJ1-4; unclear D gene. CDR3 length: 11 residues. Germline-derived CDR1 and CDR2 are SQVTM and ANQGSEA. Trimming shortened V by 2 bases and J by 8 bases, and 6 bases separated the two germline ends. CDR3 region: CSVETREKLFF. In DNA form, the CDR3 reads TGCAGCGTTGAAACGCGCGAAAAACTGTTTTTT.

There are many counts of this clonotype. The chain couples TRBV25-1 to TRBJ2-1; D is unclear. CDR1 is MGHDK, CDR2 SYGVNS, per germline. Trimming removed 2 bases from V and 0 bases from J, with 20 bases in between. The CDR3 has 19 amino acids. CDR3 DNA sequence: TGTGCCAGCAGTGAACCGGTAGCTGCAGACGGTAGCTCCTACAATGAGCAGTTCTTC. Amino acids: CASSEPVAADGSSYNEQFF.

This clonotype has just a few counts. The V and J genes are TRBV10-3 and TRBJ2-7; 7 bases align to TRBD1. CDR1 and CDR2 from the germline V gene are ENHRY and SYGVKD. This CDR3 contains 15 residues. V was pared by 3 bases and J by 5 bases, with 10 bases of the junction left unmatched. CDR3 amino acids: CAISEFGTEIDEQYV. The CDR3 region has the DNA TGTGCCATCAGTGAATTTGGGACAGAAATAGACGAGCAGTACGTC.

This sequence joins TRBV7-9 and TRBJ2-1; 9 positions match TRBD2. Germline values: CDR1 SEHNR, CDR2 FQNEAQ (reference sequence). J lost 7 bases, V lost 2 bases, and 6 bases had no gene match. This CDR3 is built from 15 residues. CDR3 amino acids: CASSLTLAGWNEQFF. CDR3 nucleotides: TGTGCCAGCAGCTTAACTCTAGCGGGGTGGAATGAGCAGTTCTTC.

This clonotype was recorded a few times. The J gene is TRBJ2-7, the V gene TRBV7-9; D might be TRBD1 or TRBD2, each matching 5 bases. Germline CDR1 is SEHNR and CDR2 is FQNEAQ (reference sequence). CDR3 length: 16 amino acids. The V gene lost 3 bases and the J gene lost 2 bases, with 17 bases spanning the gap. The CDR3 nucleotides are TGTGCCAGCAGCTTTCCCGTTGAGGGGCTCGCCTACGAGCAGTACTTC. The encoded protein is CASSFPVEGLAYEQYF.

There are a few counts of this clonotype. The gene calls are TRBV6-6 and TRBJ2-7; D may be TRBD1 (5 bases). CDR1 and CDR2 from the germline V gene are MNHNY and SVGAGI (reference sequence). The CDR3 is 14 amino acids. Trimming cost V 2 bases and J 3 bases, with 11 bases left between them. The CDR3 DNA follows: TGTGCCAGCAGTTACGTCCAGGGCGGCTACGAGCAGTACTTC. Protein: CASSYVQGGYEQYF.

The table lists this clonotype with a few counts. In nucleotides, the CDR3 is TGTGCCAGCAGTTTAGGAGGACGGCGTGGAGCTTTCTTT. This sequence encodes CASSLGGRRGAFF. The chain is built from TRBV12-3 or TRBV12-4 and TRBJ1-1, with D unclear. This CDR3 is 13 amino acids long. Trimming removed 1 base from V and 10 bases from J, with 13 bases in between.

This clonotype showed up just a few times. J is TRBJ2-7 and V is TRBV18, with D maybe TRBD2 (6 bases). Looked up from germline, CDR1 is KGHSH and CDR2 is LQKENI. The CDR3 contains 12 residues. V was cut by 5 bases and J by 9 bases, with 14 bases left in between. Written as DNA, the CDR3 is TGTGCCAGCTCAACCACACCAGCGGGGCAGTACGTC. The encoded protein is CASSTTPAGQYV.